The clone carrying this T cell receptor beta chain was recorded at least ten times. The data derive from a study of identical twins. TCRdb analysed the 5' RACE reads with MiXCR anew, one entry per CDR3 protein. The sample has 520,000 or so distinct CDR3 sequences; under 25% are singletons. This sample also appeared in a second study, on T cells expressing NK-cell markers.

The receptor was derived from a woman aged 18-29 years in good health. Sequenced sample: CD4+ T cells sorted from blood.

The CDR3 DNA sequence: TGTGCCAGCAGCGTGGACAGCTATGGCTACACCTTC. Translated: CASSVDSYGYTF. This chain links TRBV9 with TRBJ1-2; possible D gene TRBD1, 6 bases. The CDR3 consists of 12 residues. CDR1 is SGDLS, CDR2 YYNGEE, per germline. V dropped 2 bases and J dropped 4 bases, with 6 bases sitting between them.